The 10 T cell receptor beta chains below all came from one sample that was sequenced in a study of tissue T cells after allogeneic stem cell transplantation (dated by TCRdb to about 2022). The time point tag for this specimen amounts to: mouse harvest day 7 after allogeneic transplant. Mouse grafts combined 10^7 T-cell-depleted bone marrow cells with 10^6 splenic CD5+ T cells, given via tail vein injection. Library preparation was by the immunoSEQ multiplex PCR assay. This immuneACCESS table, as held by TCRdb, lists in-frame sequences with V and J called but not all clones. Of the missing ones, under half trace to an unresolved V gene in checked studies; the others have no known cause. The sample records about 10,000 clones, more than 30% of which are singletons. The ten largest clones add up to roughly 2% of the sample. What was sequenced was skin. These receptors were collected from a female BALB/c mouse given C57BL/6 T cells with graft-versus-host disease after an allogeneic hematopoietic cell transplant.

This clone was detected a few times. Gene names denote mouse genes. Read coverage stops 1 residue before the CDR3 terminus; the germline J gene supplies the remainder. The V call is TRBV4, the J call TRBJ2-7, with 11 bases identical to TRBD2. Germline loops: CDR1 LGHDT, CDR2 YNNKQL (reference sequence). The CDR3 contains 14 residues. The J segment lost 7 bases and the V segment lost 5 bases, leaving 7 bases of the junction unmatched. Incomplete CDR3 DNA: TGTGCCAGCAGCCACTGGGGGGGCGCGGGGGAACAGTAC. Amino acid sequence: CASSHWGGAGEQY. The entire CDR3 is CASSHWGGAGEQYF.

In the case of this clone: Gene names refer to mouse genes. CDR3 residues: CASSQDWGSQDTQYF. The sequenced part of the CDR3 DNA is TGTGCCAGCAGCCAAGACTGGGGGTCCCAAGACACCCAGTAC. The rearrangement joins TRBV5 to TRBJ2-5; the match to TRBD2 covers 7 bases. The read ends 1 residue shy of where the CDR3 ends; the end is completed using the germline J gene. Germline CDR1 and CDR2: LGHNA and YNLKQL (reference sequence). V lost 0 bases, J lost 2 bases, and 2 bases stayed unmatched. The CDR3 runs to 15 residues.

Details on this clone: Gene and germline names: mouse. The read falls 1 residue short of the CDR3 end, and the missing part is taken from the germline J gene. The chain combines TRBV23 with TRBJ1-1; the D call of TRBD1 is as the table states it, not checked on the DNA. This CDR3 has 15 amino acids. The germline V gene has CDR1 KGHTA and CDR2 FQNQQP. CDR3: CSSSQSDRGHTEVFF. Incomplete CDR3 DNA: TGCTCCAGCAGTCAATCGGACAGGGGGCACACAGAAGTCTTC.

By share of the sample, this clone is medium-sized. Gene and germline names: mouse. Sequencing ends 1 residue short of the CDR3 end; the germline J gene provides the rest. This rearrangement joins TRBV26 to TRBJ2-7; 10 bases are shared with TRBD2. Germline trimming cut 4 bases from V and 2 bases from J; bases unmatched to any gene: 2. The length of the CDR3 is 14 residues. CDR1 KGHPV and CDR2 FQNQEV come from the germline V gene (reference sequence). The CDR3 loop is CASSQDWGTYEQYF. The DNA read from the CDR3 is TGTGCCAGCAGTCAGGACTGGGGGACCTATGAACAGTAC.

This clone was detected only once. Genes here carry mouse names. The read comes to an end 1 residue before the CDR3 does, leaving the germline J gene to fill in the end. The rearrangement joins TRBV3 to TRBJ2-3, with TRBD2 matching 8 bases. CDR3 length: 15 amino acids. Germline CDR1 is SNHLY and CDR2 is FYNGKV (reference sequence). V lost 5 bases and J lost 0; bases outside the gene matches: 4. The sequenced part of the CDR3 DNA is TGTGCCAGCAGCAGACTGGGGCGTAGTGCAGAAACGCTGTAT. As protein: CASSRLGRSAETLY. From start to end, the CDR3 is CASSRLGRSAETLYF.

Concerning this clone: The gene names given are mouse names. The missing CDR3 end, 1 residue past where the read stops, is filled in from the germline J gene. This sample includes further DNA sequences coding for the same CDR3. The genes are TRBV26 and TRBJ1-4; no clear D. V was shortened by 3 bases and J by 4 bases, with 3 bases between the two germline ends. Per the germline V gene, CDR1 is KGHPV and CDR2 is FQNQEV (reference sequence). The CDR3 runs 12 residues. CDR3 DNA (partial): TGTGCCAGCAGTCTTAACAACGAAAGATTATTT. It specifies CASSLNNERLF. The CDR3 reads in full as CASSLNNERLFF.

This clone came up a few times. The gene names given are mouse names. The missing CDR3 end, 1 residue past where the read stops, is filled in from the germline J gene. This chain uses TRBV14 with TRBJ1-6, with 10 nucleotides matching TRBD1. TRBJ1-6 is an ORF; its function is uncertain. The CDR3 runs to 15 residues. V lost 5 bases and J lost 4; bases outside the gene matches: 3. Germline CDR1 reads SGHDT; CDR2 reads FRDEAV. The sequenced CDR3 bases are TGTGCCAGCAGGGGGGACAGGGGATATAATTCGCCCCTCTAC. This gives the protein CASRGDRGYNSPLY. The full-length CDR3 reads as CASRGDRGYNSPLYF.

To note about this clone: Gene names follow the mouse nomenclature. The CDR3 extends 1 residue past the end of the read, so its final part is completed from the germline J gene. This chain links TRBV4 with TRBJ2-3, with a weak D call TRBD1 (6 bases). This CDR3 comprises 14 residues. Germline V gene lookup returns CDR1 LGHDT and CDR2 YNNKQL (reference sequence). Trimming pared 4 bases from V and 0 bases from J, leaving 8 bases between. The part of the CDR3 DNA that was read is TGTGCCAGCAGCTTGACAGGTAGTGCAGAAACGCTGTAT. It specifies CASSLTGSAETLY. The entire CDR3 protein is CASSLTGSAETLYF.

This clone turned up a few times. Gene names and germline match the mouse. The CDR3 end falls 1 residue outside the read, so it is completed with the germline J gene. The chain uses TRBV26 and TRBJ2-1, with 7 bases that match TRBD1. V gave up 4 bases and J gave up 4 bases; unmatched junction bases: 4. This CDR3 is 14 amino acids long. Germline CDR1 reads KGHPV; CDR2 reads FQNQEV (reference sequence). Here the CDR3 reads CASSRQGSYAEQFF. The CDR3 DNA, read in part, is TGTGCCAGCAGTCGACAGGGCTCATATGCTGAGCAGTTC.

On this clone: Mouse gene names and germline throughout. The read comes to an end 1 residue before the CDR3 does, leaving the germline J gene to fill in the end. The J gene is TRBJ2-7, the V gene TRBV12-2; 9 bases line up with TRBD2. The CDR3 runs 15 residues. After removal of 2 bases from V and 0 bases from J, the junction contained 4 bases not matched to a gene. CDR1 SGHLS and CDR2 HYDKME come from the germline V gene. CDR3 DNA (partial): TGTGCCAGCTCTCCCACTGGGGGGAGCTCCTATGAACAGTAC. Translation: CASSPTGGSSYEQY. The entire CDR3 protein is CASSPTGGSSYEQYF.